This TCR beta chain stems from a study of shared clonotypes between healthy human individuals. Findings and limits, study-wide: The authors sampled blood alone, and tissue repertoires likely differ.

A remark on this clone: The antigen remains unidentified.

The data were produced by immunoSEQ multiplex PCR, yet TCRdb's version contains in-frame clones alone and is incomplete. Seen here are roughly 640,000 clones, 97% observed once, and the top ten hold approximately 0.057%. CDR1 is MDHEN, CDR2 SYDVKM, per germline. This CDR3 region has 12 residues. Between the trimmed V and J ends, which lost 8 bases and 4 bases, there was a span of 9 bases. Sequenced: naive CD4+ T cells sorted from blood. This sample's subset: CD45RA+ positively selected. This chain links TRBV28 with TRBJ1-5; D not resolved. The origin of this receptor is a woman aged 30 to 39 in good health. The CDR3 spells CASAGANQPQHF. In nucleotides, the CDR3 is TGTGCCAGCGCTGGAGCGAATCAGCCCCAGCATTTT. Using reference TRBV28 and TRBJ1-5 for the parts outside the CDR3, the full variable domain is DVKVTQSSRYLVKRTGEKVFLECVQDMDHENMFWYRQDPGLGLRLIYFSYDVKMKEKGDIPEGYSVSREKKERFSLILESASTNQTSMYLCASAGANQPQHFGDGTRLSIL.